Listed below are T cell receptor beta chains from one sample, sequenced in a study of blood T cell repertoires in COVID-19. Only in-frame clones appear in the TCRdb table, and some are missing; sequencing was by immunoSEQ multiplex PCR. Of roughly 74,000 clones listed, roughly 88% are singletons. Material for sequencing was peripheral blood. These TCRs come from a man between 70 and 80 years old with active or convalescent COVID-19. CDR3s include the opening cysteine and the closing phenylalanine or tryptophan. A D gene is named only where the DNA matches it firmly. Not all rows give a size; the values are once, few, many and, for expanded clones, a class.

D	V	size	length	J	CDR3	DNA
-	TRBV4-1	-	17	TRBJ1-5	CASSQGGQGIHNQPQHF	TGCGCCAGCAGCCAAGGGGGGCAAGGGATACACAATCAGCCCCAGCATTTT
-	TRBV19	-	15	TRBJ2-1	CASSTRLDSYNEQFF	TGTGCCAGTAGTACCCGACTTGACTCCTACAATGAGCAGTTCTTC
TRBD2	TRBV29-1	once	13	TRBJ2-1	CSVGLAGVGEQFF	TGCAGCGTTGGTCTAGCGGGAGTTGGTGAGCAGTTCTTC
TRBD1	TRBV6-6	-	16	TRBJ2-1	CASSYPGTGIIWEQFF	TGTGCCAGCAGTTACCCCGGGACAGGGATAATATGGGAGCAGTTCTTC
-	TRBV18	-	12	TRBJ2-3	CASSHTRDTQYF	TGTGCCAGCTCCCATACACGAGATACGCAGTATTTT
-	TRBV7-9	-	13	TRBJ2-7	CASSLAKGDEQYF	TGTGCCAGCAGCTTAGCAAAAGGGGACGAGCAGTACTTC
-	TRBV7-9	once	14	TRBJ1-2	CASSPGMPGYGYTF	TGTGCCAGCAGCCCAGGGATGCCAGGCTATGGCTACACCTTC
-	TRBV19	-	11	TRBJ1-1	CASVMNTEAFF	TGTGCCAGTGTTATGAACACTGAAGCTTTCTTT
TRBD2	TRBV5-1	-	18	TRBJ2-3	CASSLAGGAGVPTDTQYF	TGCGCCAGCAGCTTGGCCGGAGGAGCGGGGGTCCCAACAGATACGCAGTATTTT
TRBD2	TRBV10-3	-	16	TRBJ2-7	CAISESGGRATYEQYF	TGTGCCATCAGTGAGTCAGGTGGGAGGGCAACCTACGAGCAGTACTTC
TRBD2	TRBV5-4	-	15	TRBJ2-1	CASSSSGGTYNEQFF	TGTGCCAGCAGCTCTAGCGGGGGGACTTACAATGAGCAGTTCTTC
-	TRBV7-2	-	15	TRBJ2-7	CASSLGSGSHYEQYF	TGTGCCAGCAGCTTAGGGTCAGGTAGTCACTACGAGCAGTACTTC
-	TRBV28	-	14	TRBJ1-6	CASSSWLNNSPLHF	TGTGCCAGCAGTTCCTGGCTCAATAATTCACCCCTCCACTTT
TRBD1	TRBV18	once	20	TRBJ2-1	CASSPRRTGESGGSYNEQFF	TGTGCCAGCTCACCTAGACGGACAGGGGAAAGTGGTGGATCCTACAATGAGCAGTTCTTC
-	TRBV3-1/TRBV3-2	-	15	TRBJ1-2	CASSPTRGGARGYTF	TGTGCCAGCAGCCCTACTAGGGGGGGCGCGAGGGGCTACACCTTC
TRBD2	TRBV6-5	-	15	TRBJ2-3	CASSYSGGPTDTQYF	TGTGCCAGCAGTTACAGCGGGGGGCCCACAGATACGCAGTATTTT
-	TRBV19	once	14	TRBJ2-2	CASRMTVDTGELFF	TGTGCCAGTAGAATGACAGTTGACACCGGGGAGCTGTTTTTT
-	TRBV5-1	-	12	TRBJ2-7	CASRDRFYEQYF	TGCGCCAGCAGAGACAGGTTCTACGAGCAGTACTTC
TRBD1	TRBV27	-	14	TRBJ1-6	CASRGQGANSPLHF	TGTGCCAGCCGGGGACAGGGCGCAAATTCACCCCTCCACTTT
-	TRBV6-5	-	13	TRBJ1-1	CASTPQGNTEAFF	TGTGCCAGCACCCCCCAGGGGAACACTGAAGCTTTCTTT
-	TRBV4-1	-	18	TRBJ2-3	CASSHSRDSPIDANTQYF	TGCGCCAGCAGCCATTCCCGGGACTCTCCTATAGATGCCAATACGCAGTATTTT
-	TRBV3-1/TRBV3-2	once	16	TRBJ2-4	CASSHDRGWTKNIQYF	TGTGCCAGCAGCCACGATAGGGGGTGGACCAAAAACATTCAGTACTTC
TRBD2	TRBV5-5	-	15	TRBJ2-5	CASSPWTSGQETQYF	TGTGCCAGCAGCCCCTGGACTAGCGGGCAAGAGACCCAGTACTTC
-	TRBV30	-	16	TRBJ2-3	CAWSALLAASTDTQYF	TGTGCCTGGAGTGCCCTCTTGGCCGCTAGCACAGATACGCAGTATTTT
TRBD1	TRBV30	-	17	TRBJ1-6	CAWSVRDSRSYNSPLHF	TGTGCCTGGAGTGTCCGGGACAGTCGTTCCTATAATTCACCCCTCCACTTT
-	TRBV7-9	-	15	TRBJ1-1	CASSLLGGPGTEAFF	TGTGCCAGCAGCCTACTCGGGGGACCGGGCACTGAAGCTTTCTTT
TRBD1	TRBV29-1	-	12	TRBJ1-2	CSVSGTGLGYTF	TGCAGCGTTTCCGGGACAGGGTTAGGCTACACCTTC
TRBD1	TRBV19	-	14	TRBJ2-5	CASSVDRGRETQYF	TGTGCCAGTAGTGTGGACAGGGGGCGTGAGACCCAGTACTTC
TRBD1	TRBV6-6	-	13	TRBJ1-2	CASSRDRDAGYTF	TGTGCCAGTTCCAGGGACAGGGATGCAGGCTACACCTTC
-	TRBV6-1	-	15	TRBJ2-3	CASSEAWASTDTQYF	TGTGCCAGCAGTGAAGCCTGGGCTAGCACAGATACGCAGTATTTT
-	TRBV7-3	-	14	TRBJ2-3	CASSPGISTDTQYF	TGTGCCAGCAGCCCAGGAATTAGCACAGATACGCAGTATTTT
-	TRBV3-1/TRBV3-2	-	12	TRBJ2-5	CASSHAGETQYF	TGTGCCAGCAGCCATGCGGGAGAGACCCAGTACTTC
TRBD1	TRBV18	-	15	TRBJ1-5	CASSPDGTVGQPQHF	TGTGCCAGCTCACCAGACGGGACAGTCGGACAGCCCCAGCATTTT
TRBD1	TRBV7-9	-	14	TRBJ1-1	CASSVLTGDTEAFF	TGTGCCAGCAGCGTACTTACAGGGGACACTGAAGCTTTCTTT
TRBD2	TRBV3-1/TRBV3-2	-	16	TRBJ2-5	CASSRTSGSGIETQYF	TGTGCCAGCAGCCGGACTAGCGGGAGTGGCATTGAGACCCAGTACTTC
-	TRBV6-6	-	15	TRBJ2-3	CASGETPSSTDTQYF	TGTGCCAGCGGTGAGACTCCATCTAGCACAGATACGCAGTATTTT
-	TRBV30	-	14	TRBJ1-4	CAWNGGGGNEKLFF	TGTGCCTGGAACGGAGGGGGGGGTAATGAAAAACTGTTTTTT
TRBD2	TRBV30	-	15	TRBJ2-7	CAWSTGGGITYEQYF	TGTGCCTGGAGTACCGGCGGGGGGATTACCTACGAGCAGTACTTC
TRBD1	TRBV5-6	-	15	TRBJ1-1	CASSDPGTVNTEAFF	TGTGCCAGCAGCGATCCCGGGACAGTGAACACTGAAGCTTTCTTT
-	TRBV19	-	13	TRBJ1-2	CASSALQAVNPLF	TGTGCCAGTAGTGCCCTACAAGCGGTAAACCCCCTCTTC
-	TRBV7-8	-	12	TRBJ1-6	CASSPGRQLLHF	TGTGCCAGCAGCCCAGGTCGGCAACTCCTCCACTTT
-	TRBV24-1	-	17	TRBJ2-3	CATSDPPAGASTDTQYF	TGTGCCACCAGTGACCCGCCGGCGGGGGCTAGCACAGATACGCAGTATTTT
TRBD1	TRBV28	few	12	TRBJ1-2	CASTRTGHGYTF	TGTGCCAGCACCCGGACAGGACATGGCTACACCTTC
TRBD2	TRBV6-6	-	14	TRBJ2-7	CASRLREGINEQYF	TGTGCCAGCAGATTGCGGGAGGGAATAAACGAGCAGTACTTC
-	TRBV30	-	14	TRBJ2-7	CAWRADRLSYEQYF	TGTGCCTGGAGGGCCGACAGACTCTCCTACGAGCAGTACTTC
TRBD1	TRBV10-2	-	14	TRBJ2-5	CASRRTGAMETQYF	TGCGCCAGCAGACGGACAGGGGCAATGGAGACCCAGTACTTC
-	TRBV28	-	13	TRBJ2-7	CASTIDSSYEQYF	TGTGCCAGCACTATCGACAGCTCCTACGAGCAGTACTTC
-	TRBV6-5	-	13	TRBJ2-7	CATAGRQGGEQYF	TGTGCCACCGCAGGCAGGCAAGGAGGGGAGCAGTACTTC
-	TRBV21-1	-	15	TRBJ2-7	CASRTNWGYDYEQYF	TGTGCCAGCAGAACCAACTGGGGCTACGACTACGAGCAGTACTTC
-	TRBV6-5	-	13	TRBJ1-1	CASSLRRESGAFF	TGTGCCAGCAGTCTACGACGGGAATCCGGTGCTTTCTTT
-	TRBV6-5	-	14	TRBJ1-2	CATRAGGDRWGYTF	TGTGCCACCCGGGCTGGGGGCGACAGATGGGGCTACACCTTC
-	TRBV5-1	-	13	TRBJ2-3	CASSTNNRVAQYF	TGCGCCAGCAGCACCAACAACAGGGTGGCGCAGTATTTT
-	TRBV19	-	11	TRBJ2-1	CAGRGYNEQFF	TGTGCCGGCCGGGGTTACAATGAGCAGTTCTTC
TRBD1	TRBV30	-	13	TRBJ2-5	CAWSTGGGETQYF	TGTGCCTGGAGTACAGGGGGTGGAGAGACCCAGTACTTC
TRBD1	TRBV4-1	-	16	TRBJ2-3	CASSQIGQGKADTQYF	TGCGCCAGCAGCCAAATAGGACAGGGGAAGGCAGATACGCAGTATTTT